The following is a T cell receptor beta chain sequence with its context. The antigen remains unidentified. The data were taken from a study of cytomegalovirus exposure and HLA in healthy donors. The donors comprised healthy bone marrow donors. Sampled while nominally healthy, donors likely had unrecorded immune exposures. PCR involved 60 Vbeta and 13 Jbeta primers. Method: immunoSEQ multiplex PCR; TCRdb's copy keeps in-frame clones and lacks some. In the table there are 160,000 or so clones, 82% of which are singletons. This CDR3 is built from 17 residues. V shed 4 bases and J shed 0 bases, with 16 bases lying between them. Germline lookup yields CDR1 LNHDA and CDR2 SQIVND (reference sequence). Study conclusions and caveats: Reported performance of the classifier showed diagnosis of cytomegalovirus status with high specificity and sensitivity.

The receptor was derived from a middle-aged man in good health and CMV-seropositive. This chain connects TRBV19 to TRBJ2-1; D perhaps matches TRBD1 (6 bases). Sequencing was performed on PBMCs. CDR3: CASSTRTGLSSYNEQFF. For the CDR3, the DNA is TGTGCCAGTAGTACGCGAACAGGGCTCAGCTCCTACAATGAGCAGTTCTTC.